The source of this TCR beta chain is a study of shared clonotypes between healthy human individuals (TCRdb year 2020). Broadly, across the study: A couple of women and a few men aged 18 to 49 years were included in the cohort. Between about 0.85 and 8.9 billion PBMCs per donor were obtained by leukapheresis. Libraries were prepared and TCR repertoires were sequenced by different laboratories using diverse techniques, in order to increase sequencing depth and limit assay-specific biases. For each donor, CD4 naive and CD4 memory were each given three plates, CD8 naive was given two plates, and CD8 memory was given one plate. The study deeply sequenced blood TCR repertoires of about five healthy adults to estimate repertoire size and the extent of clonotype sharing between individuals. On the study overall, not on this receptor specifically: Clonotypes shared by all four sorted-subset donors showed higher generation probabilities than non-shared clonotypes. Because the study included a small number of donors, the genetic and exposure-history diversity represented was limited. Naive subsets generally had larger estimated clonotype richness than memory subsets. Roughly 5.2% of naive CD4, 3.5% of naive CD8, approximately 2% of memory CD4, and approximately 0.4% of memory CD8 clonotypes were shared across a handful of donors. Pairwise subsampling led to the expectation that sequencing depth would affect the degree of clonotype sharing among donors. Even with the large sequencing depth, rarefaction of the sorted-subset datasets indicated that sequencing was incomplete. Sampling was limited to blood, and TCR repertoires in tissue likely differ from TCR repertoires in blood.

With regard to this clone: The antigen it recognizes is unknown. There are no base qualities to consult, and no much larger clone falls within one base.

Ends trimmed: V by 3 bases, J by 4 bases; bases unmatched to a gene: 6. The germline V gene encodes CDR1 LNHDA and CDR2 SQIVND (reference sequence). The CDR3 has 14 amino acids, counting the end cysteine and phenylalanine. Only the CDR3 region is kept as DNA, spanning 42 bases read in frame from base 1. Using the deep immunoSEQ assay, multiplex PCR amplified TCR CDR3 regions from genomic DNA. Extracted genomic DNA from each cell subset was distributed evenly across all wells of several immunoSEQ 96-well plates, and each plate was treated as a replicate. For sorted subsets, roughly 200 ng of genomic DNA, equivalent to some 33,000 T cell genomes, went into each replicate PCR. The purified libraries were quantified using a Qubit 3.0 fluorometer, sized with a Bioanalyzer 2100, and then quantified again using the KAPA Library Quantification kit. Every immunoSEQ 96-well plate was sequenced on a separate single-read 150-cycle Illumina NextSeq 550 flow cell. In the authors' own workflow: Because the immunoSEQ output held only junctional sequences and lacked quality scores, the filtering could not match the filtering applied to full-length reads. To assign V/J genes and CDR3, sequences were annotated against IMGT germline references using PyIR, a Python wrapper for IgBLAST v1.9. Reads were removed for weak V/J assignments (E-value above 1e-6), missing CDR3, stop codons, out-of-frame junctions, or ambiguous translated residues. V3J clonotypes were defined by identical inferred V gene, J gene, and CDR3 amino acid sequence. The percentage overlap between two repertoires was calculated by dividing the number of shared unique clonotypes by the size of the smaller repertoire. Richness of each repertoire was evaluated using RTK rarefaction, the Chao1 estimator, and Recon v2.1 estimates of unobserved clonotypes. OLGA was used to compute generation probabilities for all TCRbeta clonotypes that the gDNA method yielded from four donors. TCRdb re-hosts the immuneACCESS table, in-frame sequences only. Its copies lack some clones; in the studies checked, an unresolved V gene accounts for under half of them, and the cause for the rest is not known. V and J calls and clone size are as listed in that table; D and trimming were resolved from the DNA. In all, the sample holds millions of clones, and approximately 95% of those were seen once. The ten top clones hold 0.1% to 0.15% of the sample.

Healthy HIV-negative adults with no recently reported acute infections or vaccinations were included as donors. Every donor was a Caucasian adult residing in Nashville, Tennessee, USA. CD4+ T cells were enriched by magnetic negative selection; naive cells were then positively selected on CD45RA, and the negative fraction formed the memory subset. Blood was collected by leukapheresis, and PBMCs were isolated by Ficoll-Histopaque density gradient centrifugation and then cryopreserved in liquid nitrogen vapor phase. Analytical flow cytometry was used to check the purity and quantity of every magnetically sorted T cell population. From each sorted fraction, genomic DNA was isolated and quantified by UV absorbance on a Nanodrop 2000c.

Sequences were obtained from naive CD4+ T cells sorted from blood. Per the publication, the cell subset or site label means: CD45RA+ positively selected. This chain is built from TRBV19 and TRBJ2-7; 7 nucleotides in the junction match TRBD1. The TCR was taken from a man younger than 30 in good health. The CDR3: CASSMTTGKYEQYF. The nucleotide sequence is TGTGCCAGTAGTATGACGACAGGGAAGTACGAGCAGTACTTC.